These 20 T cell receptor beta chains originate from one sample sequenced in a study of blood T cell repertoires in COVID-19. Sequenced by immunoSEQ multiplex PCR; TCRdb stores in-frame clones only, minus some. The sample lists 350,000 or so clones; around four fifths were seen once. Sequenced input: peripheral blood. The receptor source for this set is a man aged 25-40 years with active or convalescent COVID-19.

The chain combines TRBV15 with TRBJ2-7; 7 nucleotides agree with TRBD1. CDR3 length: 16 amino acids. V was pared by 2 bases and J by 0 bases, with 7 bases of the junction left unmatched. The germline V gene has CDR1 LNHNV and CDR2 YYDKDF (reference sequence). The CDR3 nucleotides read TGTGCCACCAGCAGACTAACAGGGGTCAACTCCTACGAGCAGTACTTC. The encoded protein is CATSRLTGVNSYEQYF.

This clone was detected only once. Here the CDR3 DNA reads TGTGCCAGCAGCTTCGACAGGGGGCACCAAGAGACCCAGTACTTC. Protein product: CASSFDRGHQETQYF. The chain employs TRBV7-2 and TRBJ2-5, with 10 positions matching TRBD1. The V segment lost 3 bases and the J segment 0 bases; nucleotides outside the gene matches: 1. This CDR3 comprises 15 residues. Germline V lookup: CDR1 SGHTA, CDR2 FQGNSA.

The chain links TRBV5-6 to TRBJ1-2; no clear D. The CDR3 sequence is 14 residues long. The V and J ends lost 0 bases and 0 bases respectively, with 6 bases between them. Germline assignment: CDR1 SGHDT and CDR2 YYEEEE. The CDR3 region has the DNA TGTGCCAGCAGCTTGGACCTAGCTAACTATGGCTACACCTTC. Translated, it gives CASSLDLANYGYTF. Together with reference TRBV5-6 and TRBJ1-2, the CDR3 gives the full variable domain: DAGVTQSPTHLIKTRGQQVTLRCSPKSGHDTVSWYQQALGQGPQFIFQYYEEEERQRGNFPDRFSGHQFPNYSSELNVNALLLGDSALYLCASSLDLANYGYTFGSGTRLTVV.

This clone was detected only a few times. The CDR3 spells CASGSSYNEQFF. In DNA form, the CDR3 reads TGTGCCAGCGGATCTAGCTACAATGAGCAGTTCTTC. The rearrangement uses TRBV9 and TRBJ2-1; D not certain. Trimming pared 7 bases from V and 3 bases from J, leaving 8 bases between. The germline CDR1 and CDR2 sequences are SGDLS and YYNGEE. The CDR3 runs to 12 residues.

This rearrangement joins TRBV7-2 to TRBJ2-3; TRBD1 might be the D (6 bases). Per germline, CDR1 SGHTA and CDR2 FQGNSA. The V end was cut by 5 bases, the J end by 6 bases, with 15 bases between. There are 14 residues in the CDR3. The CDR3 is CASSQGPAPDTQYF. The CDR3 DNA reads TGTGCCAGCAGCCAGGGGCCGGCCCCGGATACGCAGTATTTT.

This clone was found once. The J gene is TRBJ2-1, the V gene TRBV28; D might be TRBD2 (5 bases). The CDR3 sequence is 12 residues long. Germline V gene data show CDR1 as MDHEN and CDR2 as SYDVKM. Trimming cost V 3 bases and J 9 bases, with 9 bases left between them. The CDR3 DNA reads as TGTGCCAGCAGTTTGGGGAGAGGTGAGCAGTTCTTC. Encoded protein: CASSLGRGEQFF.

This clone was observed once. This chain joins TRBV11-3 and TRBJ1-5, with 8 bases aligning to TRBD1. Trimming cost V 5 bases and J 6 bases; bases outside gene matches: 12. Germline V gene sequence: CDR1 SGHNT, CDR2 YENEEA. CDR3 length: 16 amino acids. In DNA form, the CDR3 reads TGTGCCAGCAGCCGCAAAATGACAGGGGCGGGTCAGCCCCAGCATTTT. This encodes CASSRKMTGAGQPQHF.

This clone was counted only a few times. CDR3 sequence (DNA): TGCAGCGTGCGCAGGCATTCGGGGAGCTATGGCTACACCTTC. Its translation is CSVRRHSGSYGYTF. The gene calls are TRBV29-1 and TRBJ1-2; D uncertain. The germline gives CDR1 SQVTM, CDR2 ANQGSEA. The CDR3 extends over 14 amino acids. Deletions cut 6 bases from V and 4 bases from J, with 18 bases between.

The chain joins TRBV7-2 to TRBJ1-2, with D possibly matching TRBD1 (5 bases). The V end was cut by 1 base, the J end by 8 bases, with 11 bases between. The CDR3 covers 13 residues. CDR1 SGHTA and CDR2 FQGNSA come from the germline V gene. The CDR3 region has the DNA TGTGCCAGCAGCTTAGGACAGAATAGCGGCTACACCTTC. Protein product: CASSLGQNSGYTF.

The gene calls are TRBV5-4 and TRBJ2-7, with 7 bases that match TRBD2. V was pared by 2 bases and J by 4 bases, with 6 bases of the junction left unmatched. Germline CDR1 and CDR2: SGHNT and YYREEE (reference sequence). This CDR3 is 14 amino acids long. The CDR3 region is CASSFERGGYEQYF. CDR3 DNA: TGTGCCAGCAGCTTCGAGCGGGGCGGATACGAGCAGTACTTC.

The gene calls are TRBV28 and TRBJ2-3, with D uncertain. The CDR3 has 14 residues. Germline assignment: CDR1 MDHEN and CDR2 SYDVKM. V lost 5 bases and J 2 bases, leaving 11 bases between the germline ends. CDR3 sequence reads: CASSLTAVTDTQYF. For the CDR3, the DNA is TGTGCCAGCAGTCTTACGGCGGTCACAGATACGCAGTATTTT.

The rearrangement links TRBV6-5 to TRBJ1-1; 9 bases agree with TRBD1. This CDR3 contains 16 residues. Germline V CDR1 and CDR2: MNHEY, SVGAGI. With 4 bases clipped from V and 5 bases from J, the junction kept 11 bases outside the gene matches. The CDR3 reads CASSSTTGGRQTEAFF. The DNA of the CDR3 is TGTGCCAGCAGTTCCACTACAGGGGGCCGGCAAACTGAAGCTTTCTTT.

In its sample, this clone was seen a few times. The rearrangement links TRBV9 to TRBJ1-1; D call uncertain. With 0 bases removed from V and 0 bases from J, the gap between germline ends came to 12 bases. This CDR3 is built from 16 residues. Germline CDR1 is SGDLS and CDR2 is YYNGEE. The CDR3 loop reads CASSVGDGRLNTEAFF. Here the CDR3 DNA reads TGTGCCAGCAGCGTAGGGGATGGGAGGTTGAACACTGAAGCTTTCTTT.

The V and J genes are TRBV6-1 and TRBJ1-2; TRBD1 matches at 7 bases. J gave up 4 bases and V 3 bases, and 5 bases lay outside the gene matches. CDR1 and CDR2 from the germline V gene are MNHNS and SASEGT. CDR3 length: 14 amino acids. CDR3 DNA sequence: TGTGCCAGCAGTGAGGGGGACAGTTCCTATGGCTACACCTTC. As protein: CASSEGDSSYGYTF.

The chain employs TRBV28 and TRBJ1-4, with D possibly being TRBD1 (6 bases). The CDR3 spans 17 residues. The germline CDR1 and CDR2 sequences are MDHEN and SYDVKM. Trimming shortened V by 2 bases and J by 0 bases, and 13 bases separated the two germline ends. CDR3 region: CASSLHVGAATNEKLFF. The CDR3 bases are TGTGCCAGCAGTTTACACGTGGGGGCCGCAACTAATGAAAAACTGTTTTTT.

This clone was observed a single time. The rearrangement joins TRBV11-2 to TRBJ2-7; D is ambiguous. The CDR3 length is 11 residues. V was cut by 1 base and J by 7 bases, with 5 bases left in between. Germline CDR1 SGHAT, CDR2 FQNNGV. CDR3 sequence reads: CASSLGQEQYF. The CDR3 DNA is TGTGCCAGCAGCTTAGGGCAGGAGCAGTACTTC. The full variable domain, with the rest looked up from reference TRBV11-2 and TRBJ2-7, is EAGVAQSPRYKIIEKRQSVAFWCNPISGHATLYWYQQILGQGPKLLIQFQNNGVVDDSQLPKDRFSAERLKGVDSTLKIQPAKLEDSAVYLCASSLGQEQYFGPGTRLTVT.

This clone was seen a handful of times. CDR3 DNA: TGTGCCAGCAGCCAAGCGCTAGCGGGACGCCACAATGAGCAGTTCTTC. Protein: CASSQALAGRHNEQFF. J is TRBJ2-1 and V is TRBV4-2; 9 bases are a match to TRBD2. The CDR3 contains 16 residues. Trimming at V came to 1 base and at J to 5 bases, leaving 6 bases not matched to a gene. From germline, CDR1 is LGHNA and CDR2 YNFKEQ.

The genes are TRBV6-2 or TRBV6-3 and TRBJ2-2, with 7 bases matching TRBD1. Per the germline V gene, CDR1 is MNHEY and CDR2 is SVGEGT. Trimming at V came to 0 bases and at J to 4 bases, leaving 8 bases not matched to a gene. This CDR3 comprises 17 residues. CDR3 sequence reads: CASSYSPWTGATGELFF. The CDR3 nucleotides are TGTGCCAGCAGTTACTCACCTTGGACAGGAGCCACCGGGGAGCTGTTTTTT.

This clone was recorded a few times. The chain has TRBV5-1 and TRBJ1-6, with 8 bases lining up with TRBD1. The V and J ends lost 3 bases and 7 bases, in that order; junction bases with no gene match: 12. The CDR3 totals 17 residues. Germline CDR1 SGHRS, CDR2 YFSETQ. The chain's CDR3 is CASSSAGPGQANSPLHF. The CDR3 nucleotides are TGCGCCAGCAGCTCGGCCGGTCCGGGACAGGCCAATTCACCCCTCCACTTT. The full variable domain, in which reference TRBV5-1 and TRBJ1-6 provide the parts outside the CDR3, is KAGVTQTPRYLIKTRGQQVTLSCSPISGHRSVSWYQQTPGQGLQFLFEYFSETQRNKGNFPGRFSGRQFSNSRSEMNVSTLELGDSALYLCASSSAGPGQANSPLHFGNGTRLTVT.

The V and J genes are TRBV3-1 (or the pseudogene TRBV3-2) and TRBJ1-5; D is undetermined. From germline, CDR1 is LGHDT and CDR2 YNNKEL (reference sequence). The V end lost 6 bases, the J end lost 4 bases, and 7 bases lay between the germline ends. The CDR3 extends over 12 amino acids. This CDR3 is CASRAPNQPQHF. The CDR3 bases are TGTGCCAGCAGAGCCCCAAATCAGCCCCAGCATTTT.